The 19 T cell receptor beta chains listed next were all sequenced from one sample in a study of blood T cell repertoires in COVID-19. Generated by immunoSEQ multiplex PCR, the TCRdb table keeps only in-frame clones and is missing some. The profile shows roughly 200,000 clones, around 89% of them singletons. Sequenced input: peripheral blood. The source is a man aged 45-65 years with acute or convalescent COVID-19.

The V and J genes are TRBV18 and TRBJ1-4; 9 nucleotides agree with TRBD1. V lost 2 bases to trimming and J lost 7 bases; unmatched junction nucleotides: 2. Germline V CDR1 and CDR2: KGHSH, LQKENI. The CDR3 runs to 14 residues. CDR3 residues: CASSPVQGAEKLFF. CDR3 bases: TGTGCCAGCTCACCAGTACAGGGGGCTGAAAAACTGTTTTTT. Looking up the rest from reference TRBV18 and TRBJ1-4 gives the full variable domain: NAGVMQNPRHLVRRRGQEARLRCSPMKGHSHVYWYRQLPEEGLKFMVYLQKENIIDESGMPKERFSAEFPKEGPSILRIQQVVRGDSAAYFCASSPVQGAEKLFFGSGTQLSVL.

The rearrangement uses TRBV24-1 and TRBJ2-1; a possible D gene is TRBD1 (6 bases). V lost 5 bases and J lost 8, with 21 bases in between. The CDR3 is 16 residues long. Germline V gives CDR1 KGHDR, CDR2 SFDVKD. CDR3 in amino acids: CATSGAGRGLGYEQFF. The CDR3 nucleotides read TGTGCCACCAGTGGTGCGGGCAGGGGCCTTGGCTATGAGCAGTTCTTC.

The rearrangement uses TRBV21-1 and TRBJ1-4; no DNA check was done on the table's D call, TRBD1. TRBV21-1 is a pseudogene segment. The CDR3 is 16 residues long. The CDR3: CASSGQGPLTNEKLFF. The CDR3 DNA is TGTGCCAGCAGTGGACAGGGCCCCTTAACTAATGAAAAACTGTTTTTT.

Only one count was recorded for this clone. The rearrangement uses TRBV6-1 and TRBJ2-3, with 14 bases identical to TRBD2. After removal of 5 bases from V and 4 bases from J, the junction contained 5 bases not matched to a gene. This CDR3 region has 16 residues. The V gene's germline CDR1 is MNHNS and CDR2 SASEGT. The CDR3 protein is CASSQGLAGGSDTQYF. DNA of the CDR3: TGTGCCAGCAGTCAAGGACTAGCGGGGGGCTCAGATACGCAGTATTTT.

The DNA for the CDR3 is TGTGCCACCAGCAGGGGGGGGTGGAATTCACCCCTCCACTTT. As protein: CATSRGGWNSPLHF. The chain carries TRBV15 and TRBJ1-6, with a weak D call TRBD1 (5 bases). This CDR3 contains 14 residues. Germline V gene data show CDR1 as LNHNV and CDR2 as YYDKDF (reference sequence). V lost 3 bases to trimming and J lost 7 bases, with 10 bases between them.

This clone was counted a few times. The V call is TRBV28, the J call TRBJ1-4; maybe TRBD1 (6 bases). This CDR3 spans 17 amino acids. V was clipped by 2 bases and J by 4 bases, with 17 bases between them. Per germline, CDR1 MDHEN and CDR2 SYDVKM. CDR3 residues: CASSLRLGGSGNEKLFF. CDR3 DNA sequence: TGTGCCAGCAGTTTAAGGTTAGGGGGAAGTGGTAATGAAAAACTGTTTTTT.

V is TRBV14 and J is TRBJ2-3; the match to TRBD1 covers 7 bases. The germline gives CDR1 SGHDN, CDR2 FVKESK. There are 15 residues in the CDR3. The V gene end was trimmed by 5 bases and the J gene end by 2 bases; junction bases not matched to a gene: 7. This chain's CDR3 is CASSFRTGNTDTQYF. CDR3 DNA sequence: TGTGCCAGCAGCTTCAGGACAGGCAACACAGATACGCAGTATTTT.

This rearrangement joins TRBV4-1 to TRBJ1-2, with D unclear. The CDR3 has 14 amino acids. Deletions cut 0 bases from V and 7 bases from J, with 12 bases between. CDR1 is MGHRA and CDR2 is YSYEKL in the germline V gene. Here the CDR3 DNA reads TGCGCCAGCAGCCAAGATCAGGACGGAGGTGGCTACACCTTC. Its translation: CASSQDQDGGGYTF.

CDR3 DNA sequence: TGCGCCAGCAGTGAGCTCCCTTGGACAGGGGAAAAACTGTTTTTT. It is translated as CASSELPWTGEKLFF. V and J are TRBV10-2 and TRBJ1-4; TRBD1 aligns across 8 bases. This CDR3 contains 15 residues. CDR1 and CDR2 from the germline V gene are WSHSY and SAAADI. V trimming: 2 bases; J trimming: 8 bases; junction bases outside the gene matches: 7.

CDR3 DNA: TGTGCCAGCAGTTTGGGCTTTAGCTCCTACAATGAGCAGTTCTTC. Amino acids: CASSLGFSSYNEQFF. The chain carries TRBV27 and TRBJ2-1; no clear D gene. The CDR3 has 15 residues. Trimming took 3 bases from V and 0 from J, leaving 9 bases between them. Germline loops: CDR1 MNHEY, CDR2 SMNVEV (reference sequence).

This clone has more than one count but fewer than ten. The V call is TRBV6-2 or TRBV6-3, the J call TRBJ1-2; no firm D call. The CDR3 totals 15 residues. Germline CDR1 is MNHEY and CDR2 is SVGEGT. Trimming pared 2 bases from V and 4 bases from J, leaving 14 bases between. The CDR3 here is CASSYIQRWSYGYTF. CDR3 sequence (DNA): TGTGCCAGCAGTTACATCCAGCGCTGGTCCTATGGCTACACCTTC.

The genes are TRBV7-2 and TRBJ2-1; 12 nucleotides align to TRBD2. Germline CDR1 SGHTA, CDR2 FQGNSA. CDR3 size: 16 residues. The junction had 6 bases not matched to a gene; V was cut back by 3 bases and J by 6 bases. The CDR3 DNA is TGTGCCAGCAGCTTGACTAGCGGGAGACCGGGCAATGAGCAGTTCTTC. Translated: CASSLTSGRPGNEQFF.

In regard to this clone: One end of the junction is discordant with germline, which a read error may explain. The V and J genes are TRBV29-1 and TRBJ2-2; D is perhaps TRBD2 (7 bases). The germline V gene encodes CDR1 SQVTM and CDR2 ANQGSEA. The CDR3 runs 15 residues. CDR3 amino acids: CRVGGDGGLGGELFF. CDR3 in DNA: TGCCGCGTTGGGGGAGACGGGGGGCTTGGCGGGGAGCTGTTTTTT.

The chain carries TRBV7-2 and TRBJ2-3; 8 bases align to TRBD1. With V trimmed by 5 bases and J by 3 bases, 10 bases remained unmatched. CDR3 length equals 16 residues. The germline V gene encodes CDR1 SGHTA and CDR2 FQGNSA. The CDR3 DNA follows: TGTGCCAGCAGCCCTCACCGGGACAGGATAACAGATACGCAGTATTTT. This gives the protein CASSPHRDRITDTQYF.

This clone showed up just once. The V call is TRBV28, the J call TRBJ1-3; 7 nucleotides agree with TRBD1. Germline V CDR1 and CDR2: MDHEN, SYDVKM. V shed 1 base and J 8 bases; nucleotides not matched to a gene: 8. The CDR3 is made up of 15 amino acids. CDR3: CASSLSARGVHTIYF. The CDR3 region has the DNA TGTGCCAGCAGTTTATCGGCCAGGGGGGTACACACCATATATTTT.

This clone was detected only a few times. The J gene is TRBJ2-3, the V gene TRBV30; unclear D gene. CDR3 size: 13 residues. Deletions cut 3 bases from V and 5 bases from J, with 12 bases between. Germline loops: CDR1 GTSNPN, CDR2 SVGIG (reference sequence). CDR3 nucleotide sequence: TGTGCCTGGAGCGCTCGGGTGGGAGATACGCAGTATTTT. Translated, it gives CAWSARVGDTQYF.

CDR3 region: CASSSTGGALTDTQYF. DNA for the CDR3: TGCGCCAGCAGCTCCACTGGGGGGGCCCTCACAGATACGCAGTATTTT. This rearrangement joins TRBV5-1 to TRBJ2-3, with D tentatively TRBD2 (7 bases). Trimming removed 3 bases at V and 2 bases at J, with 16 bases between. Germline CDR1 is SGHRS and CDR2 is YFSETQ. There are 16 residues in the CDR3.

The chain couples TRBV13 to TRBJ1-6; TRBD1 is a possible D gene (5 bases). CDR3 length equals 13 residues. Germline V lookup: CDR1 PRHDT, CDR2 FYEKMQ (reference sequence). V lost 5 bases and J 12 bases, leaving 14 bases between the germline ends. The CDR3 bases are TGTGCCAGCAGCCCACCTTCGGGGGTACCCCTCCACTTT. Its translation is CASSPPSGVPLHF.

This chain links TRBV6-5 with TRBJ1-1, with TRBD1 matching 9 bases. V dropped 6 bases and J dropped 8; count of bases not matched to a gene: 10. The CDR3 is 14 residues long. The germline gives CDR1 MNHEY, CDR2 SVGAGI. The CDR3 spells CASRRDRGAAEAFF. CDR3 coding DNA: TGTGCCAGCAGGCGCGACAGGGGGGCCGCGGAAGCTTTCTTT.